This TCR beta chain was sequenced for a study of monozygotic twins with inflammatory bowel disease. This CDR3 is 13 amino acids long. CDR1 DFQATT and CDR2 SNEGSKA come from the germline V gene (reference sequence). For each CDR3 protein, TCRdb gives one entry from its re-call of the 5' RACE reads, without DNA. The sample data list about 380,000 distinct CDR3 sequences. The gene calls are TRBV20-1 and TRBJ2-7. The source material was blood. The receptor comes from a human donor with ulcerative colitis or Crohn's disease, or a healthy co-twin of an affected twin (not recorded which). CDR3 in amino acids: CSAREDRSYEQYF.